These 18 T cell receptor beta chains were all obtained from the same sample, sequenced in a study of T-cell memory formation after mild COVID-19 (dated by TCRdb to the early 2020s). The receptor library was made with 5' RACE. This sample was sequenced with an Illumina NovaSeq 6000. Through fastp at Q25 and MiXCR, TCRdb rebuilt clones from the public reads, retaining in-frame beta chains. Each entry is one CDR3 protein sequence, shown with its most common DNA and genes. In all, the sample holds fewer than 200,000 distinct CDR3 sequences, and around 21% of those were seen once. 23% of the sample is in the top ten clones. Input material: PBMCs or a T cell subset sorted from them (not recorded which). The receptors shown here come from an adult woman who had mild COVID-19 (a few samples of this study predate the infection). The sample titles of this study are shuffled in the database, so cell type and time point are left out; the donor was told from shared clones.

The chain's CDR3 is CASSQPGHHTGELFF. As DNA, the CDR3 is TGTGCCAGCAGCCAACCGGGACACCACACCGGGGAGCTGTTTTTT. The chain combines TRBV3-1 with TRBJ2-2; D might be TRBD1 (6 bases). Per the germline V gene, CDR1 is LGHDT and CDR2 is YNNKEL (reference sequence). The CDR3 contains 15 residues. V was shortened by 2 bases and J by 3 bases, with 10 bases between the two germline ends.

The V call is TRBV4-1, the J call TRBJ2-2, with TRBD1 as a possible D gene (6 bases). Germline V CDR1 and CDR2: MGHRA, YSYEKL. The CDR3 runs to 17 residues. V was trimmed by 3 bases and J by 8 bases, leaving 22 bases between them. In nucleotides, the CDR3 is TGCGCCAGCAGCCACCAACCACGGGACACCCTATTAGGGGAGCTGTTTTTT. Protein sequence: CASSHQPRDTLLGELFF.

The table lists this clonotype with a few counts. This chain links TRBV7-7 with TRBJ2-5, with 7 positions matching TRBD2. CDR1 and CDR2 (germline): SSHAT, FNYEAQ (reference sequence). The V segment lost 2 bases and the J segment 5 bases; nucleotides outside the gene matches: 8. The CDR3 covers 15 residues. As DNA, the CDR3 is TGTGCCAGCAGCTTACTCGCGGGGGAAGGGGAGACCCAGTACTTC. Translating gives CASSLLAGEGETQYF.

The chain recombines TRBV9 with TRBJ2-2; D unresolved. CDR1 and CDR2 from the germline V gene are SGDLS and YYNGEE. The CDR3 loop spans 12 amino acids. Trimming shortened V by 4 bases and J by 5 bases, and 6 bases separated the two germline ends. The CDR3 protein is CASSLTTGELFF. The DNA of the CDR3 is TGTGCCAGCAGCCTCACAACCGGGGAGCTGTTTTTT.

This clonotype was seen a handful of times. This chain uses TRBV24-1 with TRBJ2-5, with D perhaps TRBD1 (5 bases). Germline-derived CDR1 and CDR2 are KGHDR and SFDVKD. V was shortened by 5 bases and J by 2 bases, with 11 bases between the two germline ends. The CDR3 has 14 amino acids. The CDR3 sequence is CATSGTLTQETQYF. The DNA for the CDR3 is TGTGCCACCAGTGGGACACTGACTCAAGAGACCCAGTACTTC.

The rearrangement uses TRBV7-9 and TRBJ2-7; 9 bases are a match to TRBD2. The germline V gene has CDR1 SEHNR and CDR2 FQNEAQ (reference sequence). The CDR3 contains 17 residues. V lost 5 bases and J lost 8; bases outside the gene matches: 19. The CDR3 is CASSPEGGGLAALQQYF. CDR3 DNA sequence: TGTGCCAGCAGCCCCGAAGGGGGGGGACTAGCTGCTTTGCAGCAGTACTTC.

This chain connects TRBV6-4 to TRBJ1-3, with D tentatively TRBD1 (6 bases). Germline V gene sequence: CDR1 MRHNA, CDR2 SNTAGT. Trimming took off 6 bases at V and 3 bases at J, with 12 bases between the two ends. This CDR3 contains 14 residues. The CDR3 DNA reads TGTGCCAGCAGCATCAGGGGATGTGGAAACACCATATATTTT. Translation gives CASSIRGCGNTIYF.

This clonotype has a handful of counts. The rearrangement uses TRBV4-3 and TRBJ2-1, with D possibly called TRBD1 or TRBD2 (5 bases each). Trimming removed 0 bases from V and 3 bases from J, with 15 bases in between. Germline CDR1 LGHNA, CDR2 YSLEER. The CDR3 runs to 17 residues. The CDR3 region is CASSQEIGTDDYNEQFF. The CDR3 bases are TGCGCCAGCAGCCAAGAAATCGGGACGGATGACTACAATGAGCAGTTCTTC.

This clonotype appeared a few times. The CDR3, as DNA: TGTGCCATCAGTGAGCCGGATAGCGGAGTTGTATCTGAGCAGTTCTTC. Protein: CAISEPDSGVVSEQFF. The V gene is TRBV10-3, the J gene TRBJ2-1; D might be TRBD2 (6 bases). The V end was cut by 2 bases, the J end by 9 bases, with 20 bases between. CDR1 is ENHRY, CDR2 SYGVKD, per germline. The CDR3 spans 16 residues.

The chain has TRBV24-1 and TRBJ2-1; D is possibly TRBD1 (6 bases). In germline, CDR1 is KGHDR, CDR2 SFDVKD. The CDR3 spans 16 residues. The V end was cut by 3 bases, the J end by 8 bases, with 19 bases between. In nucleotides, the CDR3 is TGTGCCACCAGTGATCGTAACAGGGACGTACGGGATGAGCAGTTCTTC. As protein: CATSDRNRDVRDEQFF.

This clonotype was counted only a few times. V is TRBV27 and J is TRBJ1-2; 7 bases align to TRBD1. CDR3 length equals 14 residues. Germline V gene sequence: CDR1 MNHEY, CDR2 SMNVEV (reference sequence). V gave up 4 bases and J gave up 8 bases; unmatched junction bases: 10. The CDR3 is CASSSLKGAKGYTF. CDR3 coding DNA: TGTGCCAGCAGTTCCCTTAAGGGGGCAAAGGGCTACACCTTC.

The genes are TRBV15 and TRBJ1-1, with D perhaps matching TRBD1 (5 bases). This CDR3 spans 13 amino acids. The V end was cut by 8 bases, the J end by 4 bases, with 14 bases between. Germline CDR1 reads LNHNV; CDR2 reads YYDKDF (reference sequence). The CDR3 DNA follows: TGTGCCACCCAGGCGAGGGGTAGCACTGAAGCTTTCTTT. Residues: CATQARGSTEAFF.

This sequence joins TRBV27 and TRBJ1-1; 8 bases match TRBD1. The CDR3 is 14 residues long. The germline CDR1 and CDR2 sequences are MNHEY and SMNVEV (reference sequence). V shed 7 bases, J shed 3 bases, and the junction held 7 bases outside the gene matches. The DNA for the CDR3 is TGTGCCAGCAAGACAGGGGAAGGGGACACTGAAGCTTTCTTT. Protein product: CASKTGEGDTEAFF.

This rearrangement joins TRBV5-1 to TRBJ1-1; 8 nucleotides agree with TRBD1. Germline lookup yields CDR1 SGHRS and CDR2 YFSETQ. With 4 bases clipped from V and 5 bases from J, the junction kept 10 bases outside the gene matches. This CDR3 comprises 15 residues. The CDR3: CASSHWSDRDTEAFF. CDR3 sequence (DNA): TGCGCCAGCAGCCATTGGTCGGACAGGGATACTGAAGCTTTCTTT.

V gene TRBV20-1 combines with J gene TRBJ1-1; D unresolved. Germline assignment: CDR1 DFQATT and CDR2 SNEGSKA (reference sequence). Trimming pared 1 base from V and 11 bases from J, leaving 11 bases between. CDR3 length: 11 residues. CDR3 nucleotides: TGCAGTGCTAGAGGGTTGCTTGGGGCTTTCTTT. Its protein product is CSARGLLGAFF.

The chain links TRBV24-1 to TRBJ2-2; no clear D gene. Trimming left V 6 bases short and J 6 bases short, with 10 bases between. Germline CDR1 and CDR2: KGHDR and SFDVKD. The CDR3 has 13 residues. The CDR3: CATSQGIAGELFF. The CDR3 DNA is TGTGCCACCAGTCAAGGGATTGCCGGGGAGCTGTTTTTT.

The sample holds many counts of this clonotype. The chain has TRBV5-5 and TRBJ1-2; D call uncertain. Per germline, CDR1 SGHKS and CDR2 YYEKEE (reference sequence). With 1 base removed from V and 6 bases from J, the gap between germline ends came to 13 bases. This CDR3 region has 14 residues. This chain's CDR3 is CASSLWGEVDGYTF. DNA of the CDR3: TGTGCCAGCAGCTTGTGGGGAGAGGTGGATGGCTACACCTTC.

J is TRBJ1-1 and V is TRBV19, with a weak D call TRBD1 (6 bases). This CDR3 is built from 12 residues. V was trimmed by 7 bases and J by 4 bases, leaving 10 bases between them. The V gene's germline CDR1 is LNHDA and CDR2 SQIVND (reference sequence). The CDR3 sequence: CASTQGSTEAFF. CDR3 nucleotides: TGTGCCAGTACCCAGGGGAGCACTGAAGCTTTCTTT. Complete variable domain (other parts from reference TRBV19 and TRBJ1-1): DGGITQSPKYLFRKEGQNVTLSCEQNLNHDAMYWYRQDPGQGLRLIYYSQIVNDFQKGDIAEGYSVSREKKESFPLTVTSAQKNPTAFYLCASTQGSTEAFFGQGTRLTVV.